The 3 T cell receptor beta chains below come from one sample, sequenced in a study of T-cell memory formation after mild COVID-19. TCRdb re-analysed the 5' RACE reads in MiXCR, keeping a single row per CDR3 protein. This repertoire shows about 420,000 distinct CDR3 sequences, 20% to 25% found once; its top ten account for 10% to 15%. The sequencing input was PBMCs or a T cell subset sorted from them (not recorded which). The receptors were sampled from an adult woman who had mild COVID-19 (a few samples of this study predate the infection). Cell type and time point are not known.

Only a few counts were recorded for this clonotype. The chain couples TRBV7-2 to TRBJ2-1; 7 bases map to TRBD2. With 0 bases clipped from V and 9 bases from J, the junction kept 8 bases outside the gene matches. CDR1 is SGHTA, CDR2 FQGNSA, per germline. The CDR3 length is 15 residues. CDR3 nucleotides: TGTGCCAGCAGCTTAGCTGGGGGGGAAATTGGTGAGCAGTTCTTC. Its protein is CASSLAGGEIGEQFF.

This clonotype was detected many times. The chain has TRBV12-3 or TRBV12-4 and TRBJ1-1; 7 bases are a match to TRBD1. This CDR3 has 14 residues. V was clipped by 1 base and J by 5 bases; unmatched bases: 4. CDR3 sequence: CASSLGAGGTEAFF. The DNA for the CDR3 is TGTGCCAGCAGTTTAGGTGCAGGGGGGACTGAAGCTTTCTTT.

This rearrangement joins TRBV7-6 to TRBJ2-2; a weak D match, TRBD1 (7 bases). V was shortened by 0 bases and J by 6 bases, with 17 bases between the two germline ends. This CDR3 is 17 amino acids long. Looked up from germline, CDR1 is SGHVS and CDR2 is FNYEAQ. CDR3 residues: CASSLAWRGREAGELFF. For the CDR3, the DNA is TGTGCCAGCAGCTTAGCCTGGAGGGGGCGAGAGGCCGGGGAGCTGTTTTTT.